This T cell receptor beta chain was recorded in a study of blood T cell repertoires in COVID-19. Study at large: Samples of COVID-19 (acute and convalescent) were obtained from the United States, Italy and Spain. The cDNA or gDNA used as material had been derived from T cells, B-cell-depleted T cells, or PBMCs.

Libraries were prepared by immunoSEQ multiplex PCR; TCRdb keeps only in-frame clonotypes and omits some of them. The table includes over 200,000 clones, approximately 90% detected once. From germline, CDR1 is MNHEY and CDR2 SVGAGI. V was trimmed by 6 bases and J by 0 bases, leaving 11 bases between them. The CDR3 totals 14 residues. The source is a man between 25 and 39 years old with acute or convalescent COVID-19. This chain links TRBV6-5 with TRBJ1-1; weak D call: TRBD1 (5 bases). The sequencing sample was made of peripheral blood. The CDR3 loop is CASSVPGMNTEAFF. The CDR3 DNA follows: TGTGCCAGCAGCGTTCCAGGGATGAACACTGAAGCTTTCTTT.